Listed below are T cell receptor beta chains from one sample, sequenced in a study of blood T cell repertoires in COVID-19. Method: immunoSEQ multiplex PCR; TCRdb's copy keeps in-frame clones and lacks some. Among 100,000 or so clones listed, around 80% were seen once. Specimen: peripheral blood. Source of these receptors: a man aged 65 to 79 with active or convalescent COVID-19. Both conserved end residues are trimmed from each CDR3.

V gene	J gene	CDR3 protein
TRBV6-5	TRBJ1-5	ASSRGGSYQPQH
TRBV6-5	TRBJ1-1	ASSSYRERTEAF
TRBV5-1	TRBJ1-2	ASSFRTPYGYT
TRBV6-1	TRBJ1-3	ASSEAFGTDKNTIY
TRBV11-2	TRBJ1-1	ASSFSLAEAF
TRBV19	TRBJ1-2	ASSTNTGRRGGYT
TRBV4-1	TRBJ2-7	ASSHSATREGLGEQY
TRBV19	TRBJ1-5	ASSWDRGSNQPQH
TRBV9	TRBJ1-1	ASSVEQFTEAF
TRBV18	TRBJ1-4	ASSQYRPGTGTAEKLF
TRBV6-2/TRBV6-3	TRBJ2-7	ASSYLGTGNYEQY
TRBV28	TRBJ1-3	ASRGGQGAGNTIY
TRBV4-2	TRBJ2-3	ASSQGLAGNTQY
TRBV6-5	TRBJ1-1	ASTPGQTTEAF
TRBV27	TRBJ1-5	ASGLNGPDQPQH
TRBV7-3	TRBJ1-1	ASSLNGGDTEAF
TRBV3-1/TRBV3-2	TRBJ1-6	ASSQEDRGLNSPLH
TRBV15	TRBJ2-1	ATSRYRTSGSNEQF
TRBV10-1	TRBJ2-1	ASSENLAVTYNEQF
TRBV6-5	TRBJ2-5	ASSPQGRETQY
TRBV6-6	TRBJ1-5	ASSYHRENQPQH
TRBV2	TRBJ2-7	AGRDRGDEQY
TRBV2	TRBJ1-2	ASSGRGLGGYT
TRBV19	TRBJ1-1	ASRYSGPEAF
TRBV13	TRBJ1-2	ASSLSPQGSGYGYT
TRBV18	TRBJ1-3	ASSTRVDRRAGNTIY
TRBV12-5	TRBJ2-2	ASGAGQGRTGELF
TRBV28	TRBJ1-6	ASSLTGTSYNSPLH
TRBV3-1/TRBV3-2	TRBJ2-7	ASSPSHYEQY
TRBV4-1	TRBJ1-2	ASSQENGVNYGYT
TRBV6-5	TRBJ1-4	ASSRLGATNEKLF
TRBV5-1	TRBJ1-1	ASSLAGDKGWTEAF
TRBV12-5	TRBJ2-1	ASGLGESEQF
TRBV5-4	TRBJ2-7	AIQTSGRTYEQY
TRBV6-2/TRBV6-3	TRBJ1-4	ASSYGRGEKLF
TRBV28	TRBJ1-4	ASSLRRISGEKLF
TRBV18	TRBJ2-2	ASSPRGQGGTGELF
TRBV19	TRBJ1-5	ASRDSASNQPQH
TRBV7-6	TRBJ1-4	ASSISQRLF
TRBV30	TRBJ1-1	AWHRGIGTEAF
TRBV3-1/TRBV3-2	TRBJ1-2	ASSQRGGGVGYT